This T cell receptor beta chain came from a study of beta chain features in type 1 diabetes. The CDR3 sequence is 13 residues long. V lost 4 bases and J lost 4, with 10 bases in between. Looked up from germline, CDR1 is GTSNPN and CDR2 is SVGIG (reference sequence). Expressed TCRB transcripts got sequenced, as all isolated RNA was reverse transcribed. Repertoires were generated with immunoSEQ multiplex PCR, while TCRdb's copy carries only in-frame clones and drops some. The table shows about 360,000 clones, with roughly an eighth occurring only once. This clone occurred a few times. Purity of each sorted population was above 95%.

Sequencing input: naive CD4+ T cells from blood. The clonotype originates from a man aged 18 to 29 in good health. The chain couples TRBV30 to TRBJ1-4; possible D gene TRBD1, 6 bases. As DNA, the CDR3 is TGTGCCTGGAACAGGGAATATAATGAAAAACTGTTTTTT. It yields the protein CAWNREYNEKLFF.